The sequence of this TCR beta chain was determined in a study of blood T cell repertoires in COVID-19. The germline V gene encodes CDR1 SGHRS and CDR2 YFSETQ. The CDR3 is 15 amino acids. V trimming: 0 bases; J trimming: 10 bases; junction bases outside the gene matches: 2. The data were produced by immunoSEQ multiplex PCR, yet TCRdb's version contains in-frame clones alone and is incomplete. The sample includes about 190,000 clones, approximately 84% of them seen just once. The receptor's source is a woman younger than 45 who had recovered from COVID-19. Material: PBMCs or T cells enriched from blood (not recorded which). This chain links TRBV5-1 with TRBJ2-1, with TRBD2 matching 15 bases. The CDR3 reads CASSLGTSGREEQFF. For the CDR3, the DNA is TGCGCCAGCAGCTTGGGGACTAGCGGGAGGGAAGAGCAGTTCTTC.